These T cell receptor beta chains were read from a single sample in a study of T cell changes during pregnancy in multiple sclerosis. The assay was immunoSEQ multiplex PCR, and TCRdb's table has in-frame clones only and misses some. The sample yields about 94,000 clones, around 94% seen once. The sequences come from peripheral blood, collected in the third trimester of pregnancy. All receptors come from a female donor with multiple sclerosis, enrolled in a pregnancy study. Both conserved end residues are trimmed from each CDR3. Fields, in order: CDR3 length, V gene, J gene, D gene, CDR3 protein. D genes are given only for firm matches.

CDR3 length: 13; V gene: TRBV7-6; J gene: TRBJ2-2; D gene: NA; CDR3 protein: ASSLATRNTGELF
CDR3 length: 12; V gene: TRBV9; J gene: TRBJ1-2; D gene: TRBD1; CDR3 protein: ASSVARTGAGYT
CDR3 length: 16; V gene: TRBV27; J gene: TRBJ2-2; D gene: TRBD2; CDR3 protein: ASSSPISGIANTGELF
CDR3 length: 13; V gene: TRBV5-1; J gene: TRBJ2-1; D gene: TRBD1; CDR3 protein: ASSFEQGPYNEQF
CDR3 length: 12; V gene: TRBV10-2; J gene: TRBJ2-7; D gene: NA; CDR3 protein: ASSEYRFSYEQY
CDR3 length: 12; V gene: TRBV6-1; J gene: TRBJ2-7; D gene: NA; CDR3 protein: ASSETGRANEQY
CDR3 length: 14; V gene: TRBV11-2; J gene: TRBJ2-7; D gene: TRBD2; CDR3 protein: ASRGLAGPKTYEQY
CDR3 length: 14; V gene: TRBV5-4; J gene: TRBJ2-7; D gene: TRBD1; CDR3 protein: ASSLGGGTGTYEQY
CDR3 length: 13; V gene: TRBV6-1; J gene: TRBJ2-7; D gene: TRBD1; CDR3 protein: ASSEDTGTVYEQY
CDR3 length: 13; V gene: TRBV14; J gene: TRBJ1-5; D gene: TRBD1; CDR3 protein: ASSPRTGGNQPQH
CDR3 length: 12; V gene: TRBV5-1; J gene: TRBJ2-3; D gene: NA; CDR3 protein: ASSPWQGSDTQY
CDR3 length: 14; V gene: TRBV7-2; J gene: TRBJ2-3; D gene: NA; CDR3 protein: ASSLGRSAGSDTQY
CDR3 length: 13; V gene: TRBV27; J gene: TRBJ2-7; D gene: TRBD2; CDR3 protein: ASSTRLAGGYEQY
CDR3 length: 17; V gene: TRBV5-1; J gene: TRBJ2-6; D gene: NA; CDR3 protein: ASSSSSFGRFSGANVLT
CDR3 length: 13; V gene: TRBV5-6; J gene: TRBJ1-2; D gene: TRBD1; CDR3 protein: ASSPGTGTVYGYT
CDR3 length: 13; V gene: TRBV18; J gene: TRBJ2-1; D gene: TRBD2; CDR3 protein: ASSPSGGRVNEQF
CDR3 length: 11; V gene: TRBV19; J gene: TRBJ2-7; D gene: NA; CDR3 protein: ASSLGQSIEQY
CDR3 length: 12; V gene: TRBV7-9; J gene: TRBJ1-4; D gene: TRBD1; CDR3 protein: ASSSGQGNEKLF
CDR3 length: 10; V gene: TRBV7-3; J gene: TRBJ2-1; D gene: NA; CDR3 protein: ASSRDSPEQF
CDR3 length: 13; V gene: TRBV5-5; J gene: TRBJ2-6; D gene: NA; CDR3 protein: ASSLPGMGANVLT
CDR3 length: 14; V gene: TRBV30; J gene: TRBJ1-2; D gene: NA; CDR3 protein: AWSVSGSLMGYGYT
CDR3 length: 12; V gene: TRBV6-1; J gene: TRBJ2-1; D gene: NA; CDR3 protein: ASTPSRQRSEQF
CDR3 length: 10; V gene: TRBV19; J gene: TRBJ2-5; D gene: TRBD2; CDR3 protein: ASRLAGETQY
CDR3 length: 15; V gene: TRBV19; J gene: TRBJ2-1; D gene: TRBD2; CDR3 protein: ASKALAGGSSYNEQF
CDR3 length: 12; V gene: TRBV13; J gene: TRBJ1-1; D gene: NA; CDR3 protein: ASRARGTDTEAF
CDR3 length: 11; V gene: TRBV7-9; J gene: TRBJ2-1; D gene: NA; CDR3 protein: ASSFGLYNEQF
CDR3 length: 12; V gene: TRBV6-4; J gene: TRBJ2-3; D gene: NA; CDR3 protein: ATPPGGCTDTQY
CDR3 length: 14; V gene: TRBV5-1; J gene: TRBJ2-3; D gene: TRBD2; CDR3 protein: ASSLLASGRSDTQY
CDR3 length: 14; V gene: TRBV28; J gene: TRBJ2-3; D gene: NA; CDR3 protein: ASSLNSGIHQDTQY
CDR3 length: 15; V gene: TRBV25-1; J gene: TRBJ2-5; D gene: TRBD2; CDR3 protein: ASSEGWGLAGGETQY
CDR3 length: 10; V gene: TRBV19; J gene: TRBJ1-5; D gene: NA; CDR3 protein: ASSGDNQPQH
CDR3 length: 14; V gene: TRBV19; J gene: TRBJ2-1; D gene: NA; CDR3 protein: ASSPPYGSFYNEQF
CDR3 length: 9; V gene: TRBV5-1; J gene: TRBJ2-2; D gene: NA; CDR3 protein: ASSSGEKVF
CDR3 length: 12; V gene: TRBV9; J gene: TRBJ1-1; D gene: NA; CDR3 protein: ASSVDGGNTEAF
CDR3 length: 12; V gene: TRBV30; J gene: TRBJ2-4; D gene: TRBD2; CDR3 protein: ASQASGQTDIQY
CDR3 length: 13; V gene: TRBV7-8; J gene: TRBJ1-2; D gene: NA; CDR3 protein: ASSLARQALYGYT
CDR3 length: 12; V gene: TRBV6-5; J gene: TRBJ1-2; D gene: TRBD1; CDR3 protein: ASSRTGGAGGYT
CDR3 length: 13; V gene: TRBV13; J gene: TRBJ2-4; D gene: TRBD1; CDR3 protein: ASSLGGASGHIQY
CDR3 length: 12; V gene: TRBV10-3; J gene: TRBJ2-5; D gene: NA; CDR3 protein: AISEGGTMGTQY
CDR3 length: 13; V gene: TRBV13; J gene: TRBJ2-7; D gene: NA; CDR3 protein: ASSAYSTVAYEQY
CDR3 length: 12; V gene: TRBV27; J gene: TRBJ2-5; D gene: TRBD1; CDR3 protein: ASSFHRGKETQY
CDR3 length: 13; V gene: TRBV5-1; J gene: TRBJ1-4; D gene: NA; CDR3 protein: ASSPLAGRNEKLF
CDR3 length: 12; V gene: TRBV27; J gene: TRBJ2-5; D gene: NA; CDR3 protein: ASSSSGRRETQY
CDR3 length: 13; V gene: TRBV5-1; J gene: TRBJ2-1; D gene: NA; CDR3 protein: ASSLAGVTGNEQF
CDR3 length: 19; V gene: TRBV7-8; J gene: TRBJ2-7; D gene: TRBD2; CDR3 protein: ASSLEYNSGLAGAPLGEQY
CDR3 length: 16; V gene: TRBV27; J gene: TRBJ2-6; D gene: TRBD1; CDR3 protein: ASRRTGGGLSGANVLT
CDR3 length: 11; V gene: TRBV27; J gene: TRBJ2-1; D gene: NA; CDR3 protein: ASSPGTVNEQF
CDR3 length: 13; V gene: TRBV23-1; J gene: TRBJ1-3; D gene: NA; CDR3 protein: ASRGGNCSGNTIY
CDR3 length: 9; V gene: TRBV6-5; J gene: TRBJ1-2; D gene: NA; CDR3 protein: ATSTVGGYT
CDR3 length: 13; V gene: TRBV15; J gene: TRBJ2-7; D gene: TRBD2; CDR3 protein: ATSRGESGAYEQY
CDR3 length: 9; V gene: TRBV20-1; J gene: TRBJ2-7; D gene: TRBD2; CDR3 protein: SAWTRNEQY
CDR3 length: 13; V gene: TRBV4-1; J gene: TRBJ2-2; D gene: NA; CDR3 protein: ASTFSDSLTGELF
CDR3 length: 15; V gene: TRBV15; J gene: TRBJ2-1; D gene: NA; CDR3 protein: ATSRDVGQSSYNEQF
CDR3 length: 14; V gene: TRBV6-4; J gene: TRBJ2-6; D gene: TRBD1; CDR3 protein: ASSDTGESGANVLT